Shown below are 18 T cell receptor beta chains from a single sample sequenced in a study of blood T cell repertoires in COVID-19. Libraries were prepared by immunoSEQ multiplex PCR; TCRdb keeps only in-frame clonotypes and omits some of them. Of some 350,000 clones listed, roughly 90% are singletons. Specimen: peripheral blood. The receptors stem from a woman aged 70-85 years with COVID-19, enrolled during active disease.

The V call is TRBV27, the J call TRBJ1-1; 7 nucleotides match TRBD1. Germline-derived CDR1 and CDR2 are MNHEY and SMNVEV (reference sequence). V was clipped by 5 bases and J by 5 bases; unmatched bases: 11. The CDR3 is made up of 15 amino acids. CDR3: CASSPLEGARTEAFF. CDR3 in DNA: TGTGCCAGCAGTCCCCTTGAGGGGGCGCGTACTGAAGCTTTCTTT.

The chain uses TRBV5-1 and TRBJ1-2; D may be TRBD1 (5 bases). Looked up from germline, CDR1 is SGHRS and CDR2 is YFSETQ. Trimming cost V 3 bases and J 6 bases, with 12 bases left between them. This CDR3 contains 13 residues. The CDR3 spells CASSSAGGNGYTF. CDR3 nucleotides: TGCGCCAGCAGCTCAGCCGGGGGTAATGGCTACACCTTC.

The chain couples TRBV3-1 (or the pseudogene TRBV3-2) to TRBJ1-3; D not resolved. V lost 8 bases and J lost 8, with 10 bases in between. The V gene's germline CDR1 is LGHDT and CDR2 YNNKEL (reference sequence). This CDR3 is built from 11 residues. The CDR3 sequence: CASRKRDTIYF. CDR3 in DNA: TGTGCCAGCCGTAAGCGCGACACCATATATTTT.

The rearrangement joins TRBV4-1 to TRBJ1-2, with D maybe TRBD1 (5 bases). CDR1 MGHRA and CDR2 YSYEKL come from the germline V gene. The CDR3 extends over 16 amino acids. The germline V and J ends were trimmed by 0 bases and 8 bases, with 19 bases remaining between them. The CDR3, as DNA: TGCGCCAGCAGCCAAGATCCGGTTCAGGGTGGCGGCGGCTACACCTTC. Translated, it gives CASSQDPVQGGGGYTF.

This CDR3 is CASSWGPLPANYGYTF. The DNA for the CDR3 is TGTGCCAGCAGTTGGGGGCCGCTTCCTGCTAACTATGGCTACACCTTC. The chain joins TRBV27 to TRBJ1-2; tentative D call: TRBD1 (6 bases). The V end was cut by 4 bases, the J end by 0 bases, with 15 bases between. CDR3 length: 16 residues. Germline V gene sequence: CDR1 MNHEY, CDR2 SMNVEV (reference sequence).

The CDR3 DNA sequence: TGTGCCAGCTTCGACTTCGGACAGGGAAAGAATCAGCCCCAGCATTTT. Its translation: CASFDFGQGKNQPQHF. V and J are TRBV28 and TRBJ1-5, with 8 positions matching TRBD1. CDR3 length equals 16 residues. V gave up 8 bases and J gave up 4 bases; unmatched junction bases: 13. Looked up from germline, CDR1 is MDHEN and CDR2 is SYDVKM.

The rearrangement links TRBV18 to TRBJ2-7; perhaps TRBD2 as D (5 bases). The V gene's germline CDR1 is KGHSH and CDR2 LQKENI. The CDR3 runs to 14 residues. V gave up 6 bases and J gave up 0 bases, with 12 bases separating them. Here the CDR3 DNA reads TGTGCCAGCTCTGCGGGCCGAAGCTCCTACGAGCAGTACTTC. Translating gives CASSAGRSSYEQYF.

V and J are TRBV28 and TRBJ1-2, with D perhaps matching TRBD1 (6 bases). The CDR3 is 13 residues long. In germline, CDR1 is MDHEN, CDR2 SYDVKM. Trimming took 3 bases from V and 5 from J, leaving 10 bases between them. For the CDR3, the DNA is TGTGCCAGCAGTTTCAGGGGAGGGTATGGCTACACCTTC. This encodes CASSFRGGYGYTF.

The J gene is TRBJ1-1, the V gene TRBV12-3 or TRBV12-4, with TRBD1 as a possible D gene (6 bases). This CDR3 is built from 13 residues. Trimming took off 7 bases at V and 4 bases at J, with 13 bases between the two ends. The CDR3 DNA reads TGTGCCAGCACTTGGAGACAGGTCACTGAAGCTTTCTTT. Protein sequence: CASTWRQVTEAFF.

For this clone: The same CDR3 can be traced to other DNA sequences in this sample. The CDR3 nucleotides are TGTGCCAGCAGTTACTCTCCCAGGGGGAACACTGAAGCTTTCTTT. Translation: CASSYSPRGNTEAFF. The gene calls are TRBV6-2 or TRBV6-3 and TRBJ1-1, with D perhaps TRBD1 (6 bases). The CDR3 has 15 residues. Germline assignment: CDR1 MNHEY and CDR2 SVGEGT. Between the trimmed V and J ends, which lost 0 bases and 1 base, there was a span of 9 bases.

This clone has a single count. The rearrangement joins TRBV28 to TRBJ1-5; D unresolved. V dropped 1 base and J dropped 7 bases, with 5 bases sitting between them. The CDR3 spans 12 residues. Germline loops: CDR1 MDHEN, CDR2 SYDVKM. The CDR3 here is CASSLSSQPQHF. The DNA for the CDR3 is TGTGCCAGCAGTTTATCTAGCCAGCCCCAGCATTTT.

This clone occurred a few times. The CDR3 loop is CASMGGWGSNNEKLFF. In DNA form, the CDR3 reads TGCGCCAGCATGGGAGGGTGGGGATCGAATAATGAAAAACTGTTTTTT. V is TRBV4-1 and J is TRBJ1-4; no clear D. The V end was cut by 7 bases, the J end by 4 bases, with 19 bases between. Germline values: CDR1 MGHRA, CDR2 YSYEKL. This CDR3 has 16 residues.

The chain has TRBV30 and TRBJ1-3, with 9 bases that match TRBD1. CDR1 is GTSNPN and CDR2 is SVGIG in the germline V gene (reference sequence). V shed 6 bases and J 8 bases; nucleotides not matched to a gene: 11. The CDR3 sequence is 14 residues long. CDR3 nucleotide sequence: TGTGCCTGTCAGGACAGGGGCCAGGGATACACCATATATTTT. Its protein is CACQDRGQGYTIYF.

The chain couples TRBV9 to TRBJ2-3; the match to TRBD2 covers 11 bases. From germline, CDR1 is SGDLS and CDR2 YYNGEE. The CDR3 sequence is 15 residues long. Trimming at V came to 0 bases and at J to 6 bases, leaving 3 bases not matched to a gene. The CDR3 DNA is TGTGCCAGCAGCGTAGTCGCTAGCGGGGGGGATACGCAGTATTTT. Its translation is CASSVVASGGDTQYF.

This sequence joins TRBV30 and TRBJ2-3, with TRBD2 as a possible D gene (7 bases). Germline assignment: CDR1 GTSNPN and CDR2 SVGIG (reference sequence). This CDR3 comprises 11 residues. In DNA form, the CDR3 reads TGTGCAGGGGGGGGCACAGATACGCAGTATTTT. Its protein product is CAGGGTDTQYF.

This chain connects TRBV2 to TRBJ2-5; TRBD2 matches at 7 bases. Germline V gene sequence: CDR1 SNHLY, CDR2 FYNNEI. The CDR3 consists of 14 residues. Trimming at V came to 3 bases and at J to 2 bases, leaving 3 bases not matched to a gene. This CDR3 reads CASSDRGEQETQYF. The CDR3 region has the DNA TGTGCCAGCAGTGACCGGGGGGAGCAAGAGACCCAGTACTTC.

The J gene is TRBJ1-6, the V gene TRBV6-5, with a weak D call TRBD1 (5 bases). There are 16 residues in the CDR3. Trimming removed 4 bases at V and 8 bases at J, with 18 bases between. CDR1 MNHEY and CDR2 SVGAGI come from the germline V gene. The CDR3 is CASSFEPGQGYSPLHF. DNA for the CDR3: TGTGCCAGCAGTTTCGAACCCGGGCAGGGTTATTCACCCCTCCACTTT.

V gene TRBV21-1 combines with J gene TRBJ1-1; the listed D gene, TRBD1, was not tested against the DNA. TRBV21-1 is classified as a pseudogene. The CDR3 runs to 14 residues. The CDR3 DNA follows: TGTGCCAGCAGCGTCCTCAGGAAAGGCACTGAAGCTTTCTTT. Its protein product is CASSVLRKGTEAFF.